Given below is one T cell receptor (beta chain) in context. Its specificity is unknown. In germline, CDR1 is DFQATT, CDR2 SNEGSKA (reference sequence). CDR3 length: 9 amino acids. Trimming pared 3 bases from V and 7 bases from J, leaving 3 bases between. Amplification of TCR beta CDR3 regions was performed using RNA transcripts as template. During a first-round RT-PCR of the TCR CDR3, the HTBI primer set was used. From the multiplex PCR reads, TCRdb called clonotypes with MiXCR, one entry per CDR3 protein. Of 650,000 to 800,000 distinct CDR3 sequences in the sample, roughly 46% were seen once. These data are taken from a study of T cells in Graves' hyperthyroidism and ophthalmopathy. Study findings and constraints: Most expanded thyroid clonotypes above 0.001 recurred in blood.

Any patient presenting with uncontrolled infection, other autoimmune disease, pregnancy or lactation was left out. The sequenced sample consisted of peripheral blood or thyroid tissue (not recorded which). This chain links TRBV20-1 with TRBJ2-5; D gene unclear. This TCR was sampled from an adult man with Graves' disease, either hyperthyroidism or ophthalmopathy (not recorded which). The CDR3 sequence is CSARATQYF. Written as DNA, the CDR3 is TGCAGTGCTAGGGCGACCCAGTACTTC.